These 8 T cell receptor beta chains originate from one sample sequenced in a study of blood T cell repertoires in COVID-19. The protocol was immunoSEQ multiplex PCR, while the TCRdb copy is restricted to in-frame clones and leaves out a portion. The repertoire has some 52,000 clones, about nine tenths of them found once; the top ten carry over 2.5%. The specimen was peripheral blood. Receptors originate from a human donor in a cohort sampled during active COVID-19.

The chain links TRBV7-6 to TRBJ2-7; 12 nucleotides line up with TRBD1. The CDR3 is made up of 16 amino acids. Germline V gene sequence: CDR1 SGHVS, CDR2 FNYEAQ. V dropped 1 base and J dropped 4; count of bases not matched to a gene: 5. The CDR3 is CASSLVGQGAVYEQYF. The CDR3 nucleotides are TGTGCCAGCAGCTTAGTGGGACAGGGGGCTGTATACGAGCAGTACTTC.

This clone has a single count. The chain joins TRBV5-1 to TRBJ2-1, with 7 positions matching TRBD2. The CDR3 runs 16 residues. CDR1 and CDR2 (germline): SGHRS, YFSETQ. J was trimmed by 1 base and V by 0 bases; bases with no gene match: 4. The DNA for the CDR3 is TGCGCCAGCAGCTTGGTGGCTAGCGGATCCTACAATGAGCAGTTCTTC. Protein sequence: CASSLVASGSYNEQFF.

The rearrangement links TRBV5-1 to TRBJ2-1; possibly TRBD1 for D (6 bases). The CDR3 totals 17 residues. Germline CDR1 is SGHRS and CDR2 is YFSETQ. The V and J ends lost 4 bases and 4 bases respectively, with 21 bases between them. The CDR3 DNA reads TGCGCCAGCAGCCCTGAGTCTCCGGGACAAATTTACAATGAGCAGTTCTTC. It encodes CASSPESPGQIYNEQFF.

The gene calls are TRBV28 and TRBJ2-7, with TRBD2 as a possible D gene (7 bases). V lost 5 bases, J lost 3 bases, and 14 bases lay in between. The germline CDR1 and CDR2 sequences are MDHEN and SYDVKM. CDR3 size: 14 residues. The CDR3 DNA follows: TGTGCCAGCAGTAAGGGGGGGAGTATCTACGAGCAGTACTTC. Its translation: CASSKGGSIYEQYF.

The chain uses TRBV28 and TRBJ1-1; D is unresolved. This CDR3 region has 13 residues. V gave up 4 bases and J gave up 2 bases, with 8 bases separating them. Looked up from germline, CDR1 is MDHEN and CDR2 is SYDVKM. The CDR3 DNA sequence: TGTGCCAGCAGTTCACCGGGTAACACTGAAGCTTTCTTT. Translation: CASSSPGNTEAFF.

The sample holds one count of this clone. The rearrangement links TRBV14 to TRBJ2-7, with 14 bases fitting TRBD2. CDR3 size: 17 residues. Germline V gene data show CDR1 as SGHDN and CDR2 as FVKESK. The V gene end was trimmed by 4 bases and the J gene end by 3 bases; junction bases not matched to a gene: 8. Written as DNA, the CDR3 is TGTGCCAGCAGCCCGCCCACCGGGACTAGCGGGAGCTACGAGCAGTACTTC. This sequence encodes CASSPPTGTSGSYEQYF.

V is TRBV2 and J is TRBJ1-1; D gene uncertain. Germline lookup yields CDR1 SNHLY and CDR2 FYNNEI. The CDR3 runs to 14 residues. Trimming took 2 bases from V and 11 from J, leaving 18 bases between them. The CDR3 sequence: CASSELDISQVAFF. The CDR3 DNA follows: TGTGCCAGCAGTGAATTAGACATCAGCCAAGTGGCTTTCTTT.

In this sample, this clone turned up a few times. The chain couples TRBV4-1 to TRBJ2-7, with D possibly TRBD2 on 5 matching bases. Germline CDR1 reads MGHRA; CDR2 reads YSYEKL. The CDR3 spans 17 residues. V was cut by 4 bases and J by 3 bases, with 22 bases left in between. The CDR3 nucleotides read TGCGCCAGCAGCCCAAGTAAGAGTTGGGAGACGATCTACGAGCAGTACTTC. Translating it yields CASSPSKSWETIYEQYF.